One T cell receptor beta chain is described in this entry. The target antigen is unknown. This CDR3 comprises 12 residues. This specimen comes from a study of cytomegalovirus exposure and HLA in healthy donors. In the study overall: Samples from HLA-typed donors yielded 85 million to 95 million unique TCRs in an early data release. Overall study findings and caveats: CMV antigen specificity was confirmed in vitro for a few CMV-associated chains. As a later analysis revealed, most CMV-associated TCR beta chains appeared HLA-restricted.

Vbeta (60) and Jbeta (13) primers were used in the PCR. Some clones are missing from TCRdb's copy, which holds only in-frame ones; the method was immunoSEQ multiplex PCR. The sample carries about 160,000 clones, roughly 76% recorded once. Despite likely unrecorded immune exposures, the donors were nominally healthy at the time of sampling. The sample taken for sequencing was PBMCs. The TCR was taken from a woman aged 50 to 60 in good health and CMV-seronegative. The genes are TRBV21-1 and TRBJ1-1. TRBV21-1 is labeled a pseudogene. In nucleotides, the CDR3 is TGTGCCAGCAGCAAAGGCGTGAGTGAAGCTTTCTTT. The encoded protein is CASSKGVSEAFF.